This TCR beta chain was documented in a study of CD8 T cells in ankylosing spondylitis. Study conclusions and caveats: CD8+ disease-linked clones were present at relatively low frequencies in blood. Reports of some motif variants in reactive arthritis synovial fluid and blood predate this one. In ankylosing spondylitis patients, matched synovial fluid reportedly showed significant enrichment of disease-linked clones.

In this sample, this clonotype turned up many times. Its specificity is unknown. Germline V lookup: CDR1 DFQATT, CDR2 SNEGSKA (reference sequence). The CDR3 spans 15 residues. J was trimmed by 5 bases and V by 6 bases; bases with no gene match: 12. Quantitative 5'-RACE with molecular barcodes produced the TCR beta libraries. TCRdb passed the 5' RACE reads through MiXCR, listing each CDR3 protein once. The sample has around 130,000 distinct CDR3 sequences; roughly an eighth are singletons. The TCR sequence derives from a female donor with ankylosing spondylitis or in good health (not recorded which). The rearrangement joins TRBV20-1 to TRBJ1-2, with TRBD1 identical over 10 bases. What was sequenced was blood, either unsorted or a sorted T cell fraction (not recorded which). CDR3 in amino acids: CSAPRGGGQGYGYTF. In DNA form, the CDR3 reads TGCAGTGCCCCTCGGGGCGGGGGACAGGGGTATGGCTACACCTTC.